A selection of T cell receptor beta chains follows, all from one sample in a study of T cell repertoires in cytomegalovirus infection. A single record per CDR3 protein comes from TCRdb applying MiXCR to the reads. The table has under 300,000 distinct CDR3 sequences, 12% seen once; the top ten hold 1.6%. Sequencing was carried out using PBMCs. The receptors shown here come from a human donor in good health (CMV status not recorded). Some clones in this sample may be carry-over from other donors' samples. The CDR3 runs from the conserved cysteine through the conserved F or W. The order of the fields is clone size, V gene, J gene, CDR3 protein. Size tells how often a clone was seen (once, few, many) or the class of an expanded clone, and some rows leave it out.

clone_size: many; v_call: TRBV6-1; j_call: TRBJ1-5; cdr3_aa: CASTLDRDQPQHF
clone_size: many; v_call: TRBV19; j_call: TRBJ2-7; cdr3_aa: CASSMDRTYEQYF
clone_size: few; v_call: TRBV5-6; j_call: TRBJ2-7; cdr3_aa: CASSLEDGSYEQYF
clone_size: few; v_call: TRBV14; j_call: TRBJ2-1; cdr3_aa: CASSQEGLAVYNEQFF
clone_size: many; v_call: TRBV7-3; j_call: TRBJ2-1; cdr3_aa: CASSSSWGSGEQFF
clone_size: many; v_call: TRBV7-2; j_call: TRBJ2-3; cdr3_aa: CASSFLSGGGRSDTQYF
clone_size: -; v_call: TRBV18; j_call: TRBJ2-7; cdr3_aa: CASSPSDPYEQYF
clone_size: many; v_call: TRBV7-2; j_call: TRBJ2-2; cdr3_aa: CASSPGQVNTGELFF
clone_size: -; v_call: TRBV20-1; j_call: TRBJ2-3; cdr3_aa: CSARDRLAGYTDTQYF
clone_size: -; v_call: TRBV9; j_call: TRBJ1-5; cdr3_aa: CASSPDRGRQPQHF
clone_size: many; v_call: TRBV7-2; j_call: TRBJ2-2; cdr3_aa: CASSRAGGRGTGELFF
clone_size: many; v_call: TRBV4-2; j_call: TRBJ2-7; cdr3_aa: CASSQEPWHGAYEQYF
clone_size: -; v_call: TRBV5-1; j_call: TRBJ2-5; cdr3_aa: CASSLGGTSGRAGTQYF
clone_size: -; v_call: TRBV6-2/TRBV6-3; j_call: TRBJ1-5; cdr3_aa: CASRSYGQPQHF
clone_size: many; v_call: TRBV4-2; j_call: TRBJ2-1; cdr3_aa: CASSQDREQFF
clone_size: many; v_call: TRBV7-4; j_call: TRBJ2-3; cdr3_aa: CASRSEFRTAQYF
clone_size: many; v_call: TRBV29-1; j_call: TRBJ1-2; cdr3_aa: CSVEPFSGRGYTF
clone_size: many; v_call: TRBV15; j_call: TRBJ1-2; cdr3_aa: CATSRDLGGGDIGYTF
clone_size: many; v_call: TRBV18; j_call: TRBJ2-7; cdr3_aa: CASSPRDRGGEQYF
clone_size: many; v_call: TRBV7-2; j_call: TRBJ1-2; cdr3_aa: CASSPRDKRGYTF
clone_size: few; v_call: TRBV2; j_call: TRBJ2-3; cdr3_aa: CASSLRMSDTQYF
clone_size: -; v_call: TRBV29-1; j_call: TRBJ2-1; cdr3_aa: CSVGQEGGDYNEQFF
clone_size: many; v_call: TRBV7-2; j_call: TRBJ1-2; cdr3_aa: CASSLDVGQGEGYTF
clone_size: many; v_call: TRBV7-2; j_call: TRBJ2-5; cdr3_aa: CASAGSWGTQYF
clone_size: few; v_call: TRBV5-4; j_call: TRBJ1-4; cdr3_aa: CASSLDRGVEKLFF
clone_size: few; v_call: TRBV5-6; j_call: TRBJ2-7; cdr3_aa: CASSSRGLGEQYF
clone_size: -; v_call: TRBV10-3; j_call: TRBJ1-2; cdr3_aa: CAISPGTDYGYTF
clone_size: many; v_call: TRBV7-2; j_call: TRBJ1-3; cdr3_aa: CASSFGQASGNTIYF
clone_size: many; v_call: TRBV28; j_call: TRBJ2-7; cdr3_aa: CASSLRRPYEQYF
clone_size: many; v_call: TRBV7-2; j_call: TRBJ1-1; cdr3_aa: CASSPTQAGAFF
clone_size: -; v_call: TRBV20-1; j_call: TRBJ1-1; cdr3_aa: CSARRGENTEAFF
clone_size: many; v_call: TRBV7-2; j_call: TRBJ1-2; cdr3_aa: CASSLLPGQGAPLAGYTF
clone_size: many; v_call: TRBV7-2; j_call: TRBJ2-5; cdr3_aa: CASSFHSGRETQDF
clone_size: -; v_call: TRBV7-6; j_call: TRBJ2-3; cdr3_aa: CASSLGSGSRTDTQYF
clone_size: many; v_call: TRBV7-2; j_call: TRBJ1-1; cdr3_aa: CASSTDRAGTEAFF
clone_size: few; v_call: TRBV19; j_call: TRBJ1-4; cdr3_aa: CASSNTGQPNEKLFF
clone_size: few; v_call: TRBV3-1; j_call: TRBJ2-3; cdr3_aa: CASKQGNTDTQYF
clone_size: many; v_call: TRBV7-2; j_call: TRBJ1-1; cdr3_aa: CASNRGVNTEAFF
clone_size: many; v_call: TRBV7-8; j_call: TRBJ2-5; cdr3_aa: CASSLLGVGETQYF
clone_size: many; v_call: TRBV7-2; j_call: TRBJ2-7; cdr3_aa: CASSSIPGYEQYF
clone_size: few; v_call: TRBV19; j_call: TRBJ1-5; cdr3_aa: CASSATGGEGQPQHF
clone_size: many; v_call: TRBV7-8; j_call: TRBJ2-5; cdr3_aa: CASSNLGVGPETQYF
clone_size: -; v_call: TRBV6-2/TRBV6-3; j_call: TRBJ1-2; cdr3_aa: CASSYSTVANYGYTF
clone_size: many; v_call: TRBV12-3/TRBV12-4; j_call: TRBJ2-5; cdr3_aa: CASSSGGLAGQETQYF
clone_size: many; v_call: TRBV19; j_call: TRBJ2-6; cdr3_aa: CASISGANVLTF
clone_size: many; v_call: TRBV4-1; j_call: TRBJ2-2; cdr3_aa: CASSLKWATGELFF